The rows below give T cell receptor beta chains drawn from one sample of a study of control samples from healthy donors and cancer patients. Data came from immunoSEQ multiplex PCR; TCRdb stores just in-frame clones and leaves some out. The sample has 200,000 or so clones; roughly nine tenths are singletons. The specimen sequenced was blood. The origin of the receptors is a man aged 30 to 45 in good health. Both conserved end residues are part of each CDR3. D genes are given only for firm matches.

>TRBJ1-2|TRBV6-5|-
TGTGCCAGCAGCCAAGGCTATGGCTACACCTTC
CASSQGYGYTF
>TRBJ1-6|TRBV10-2|TRBD1
TGCGCCAGCAAGGGACAGGGAGTTGTCAACTCACCCCTCCACTTT
CASKGQGVVNSPLHF
>TRBJ1-1|TRBV6-6|-
TGTGCCAGCAGCCTTTTACACAACACTGAAGCTTTCTTT
CASSLLHNTEAFF
>TRBJ2-7|TRBV11-2|TRBD1
TGTGCCAGCAGCCCAGGGGACAGGGGCGCCTACGAGCAGTACTTC
CASSPGDRGAYEQYF
>TRBJ2-3|TRBV19|-
TGTGCCAGTAGCCCCCCCAGGGGCCGGGATACGCAGTATTTT
CASSPPRGRDTQYF
>TRBJ2-1|TRBV5-1|-
TGCGCCAGCAGCTTGGCCGGGCAGGGATCGGGCAATGAGCAGTTCTTC
CASSLAGQGSGNEQFF
>TRBJ2-7|TRBV27|-
TGTGCCAGCAGTTCACAGGACAACTCCTACGAGCAGTACTTC
CASSSQDNSYEQYF
>TRBJ2-1|TRBV23-1|TRBD2
TGCGCCAGCAGTCAAAAAACTAGCGGGGTCTCCCCTTTGGATGAGCAGTTCTTC
CASSQKTSGVSPLDEQFF
>TRBJ2-7|TRBV6-5|-
TGTGCCAGCAGGGACAGATACCTTGTCTCCTACGAGCAGTACTTC
CASRDRYLVSYEQYF
>TRBJ1-6|TRBV19|-
TGTGCCAGTAGTGGGATTCTAGTCGGGGCAAGAACTAATTCACCCCTCCACTTT
CASSGILVGARTNSPLHF
>TRBJ2-2|TRBV7-3|-
TGTGCCAGCAGCTTAACGATTACCGGGGAGCTGTTTTTT
CASSLTITGELFF
>TRBJ2-1|TRBV4-1|TRBD1
TGCGCCAGCAGTCCCCTCGGGACAGGGGGGAATGAGCAGTTCTTC
CASSPLGTGGNEQFF
>TRBJ2-2|TRBV18|-
TGTGCCAGCTCACCTTACAGTACTGTATCCGGGGAGCTGTTTTTT
CASSPYSTVSGELFF
>TRBJ1-2|TRBV30|-
TGTGCCTGGAGTTGGGGTCAAGGGGCTAACTATGGCTACACCTTC
CAWSWGQGANYGYTF
>TRBJ1-4|TRBV7-9|-
TGTGCCAGCAGCTCACCCAGGACAGTTAATGAAAAACTGTTTTTT
CASSSPRTVNEKLFF